A selection of T cell receptor beta chains follows, all from one sample in a study of blood T cell repertoires in COVID-19. The repertoire was sequenced with immunoSEQ multiplex PCR; TCRdb's copy has only in-frame clones and lacks some. The data show approximately 200,000 clones, about four fifths seen once. Sequenced material: PBMCs or T cells enriched from blood (not recorded which). These receptor sequences come from a woman in her thirties who had recovered from COVID-19. CDR3s include the opening cysteine and the closing phenylalanine or tryptophan. Fields, in order: D gene, clone size, J gene, V gene, CDR3 DNA, CDR3 protein. A D gene is named only where the DNA matches it firmly. The size field is filled for only some rows; it gives once, few, many or a size class.

d_call: NA
clone_size: NA
j_call: TRBJ1-1
v_call: TRBV7-3
cdr3_nt: TGTGCCACACTACGGTGGGGGGTGAACACTGAAGCTTTCTTT
cdr3_aa: CATLRWGVNTEAFF

d_call: TRBD1
clone_size: NA
j_call: TRBJ1-1
v_call: TRBV5-5
cdr3_nt: TGTGCCAGCAGATTTGGACAGGGGGCTCTTGAAGCTTTCTTT
cdr3_aa: CASRFGQGALEAFF

d_call: TRBD1
clone_size: once
j_call: TRBJ2-1
v_call: TRBV4-2
cdr3_nt: TGTGCCAGCAGCTCAACAGGGGACTCCTACAATGAGCAGTTCTTC
cdr3_aa: CASSSTGDSYNEQFF

d_call: NA
clone_size: NA
j_call: TRBJ1-2
v_call: TRBV18
cdr3_nt: TGTGCCAGCTCACCCGACACGACATATCGTGATGGCTACACCTTC
cdr3_aa: CASSPDTTYRDGYTF

d_call: TRBD1
clone_size: NA
j_call: TRBJ1-2
v_call: TRBV27
cdr3_nt: TGTGCCAGCAGTTCGTGGGCCGGGACAGATAACTATGGCTACACCTTC
cdr3_aa: CASSSWAGTDNYGYTF

d_call: NA
clone_size: NA
j_call: TRBJ2-5
v_call: TRBV5-3
cdr3_nt: TGTGCCAGAAGCTTGACCGAGGGCCGGGTATGGACCCAGTACTTC
cdr3_aa: CARSLTEGRVWTQYF

d_call: NA
clone_size: NA
j_call: TRBJ1-1
v_call: TRBV5-6
cdr3_nt: TGTGCCAGCACCCGAAGGACATCGAACACTGAAGCTTTCTTT
cdr3_aa: CASTRRTSNTEAFF

d_call: NA
clone_size: NA
j_call: TRBJ1-5
v_call: TRBV19
cdr3_nt: TGTGCCAGTAGGTCACAGGGTAGTAGCAATCAGCCCCAGCATTTT
cdr3_aa: CASRSQGSSNQPQHF

d_call: TRBD1
clone_size: NA
j_call: TRBJ2-5
v_call: TRBV5-1
cdr3_nt: TGCGCCAGCAGCTTGGAGCCAGGGGGTTACGGGACCCAGTACTTC
cdr3_aa: CASSLEPGGYGTQYF

d_call: NA
clone_size: few
j_call: TRBJ2-5
v_call: TRBV29-1
cdr3_nt: TGCAGCGTTGAAAAAAGGGACTACCAAGAGACCCAGTACTTC
cdr3_aa: CSVEKRDYQETQYF

d_call: NA
clone_size: NA
j_call: TRBJ2-1
v_call: TRBV18
cdr3_nt: TGTGCCAGCTCACCACGACAGGGAGGTTCCAATGAGCAGTTCTTC
cdr3_aa: CASSPRQGGSNEQFF

d_call: NA
clone_size: NA
j_call: TRBJ1-5
v_call: TRBV7-2
cdr3_nt: TGTGCCAGCAGCCTCGCTAGCGAACATAGCAATCAGCCCCAGCATTTT
cdr3_aa: CASSLASEHSNQPQHF

d_call: TRBD2
clone_size: few
j_call: TRBJ2-1
v_call: TRBV18
cdr3_nt: TGTGCCAGCTCACCCCTGGGAGGGTTTTACAATGAGCAGTTCTTC
cdr3_aa: CASSPLGGFYNEQFF

d_call: NA
clone_size: NA
j_call: TRBJ1-1
v_call: TRBV5-1
cdr3_nt: TGCGCCAGCAGCTCCCAGACAGGTTCGAACACTGAAGCTTTCTTT
cdr3_aa: CASSSQTGSNTEAFF

d_call: TRBD1
clone_size: NA
j_call: TRBJ2-7
v_call: TRBV28
cdr3_nt: TGTGCCAGCAGTTCGGGACAGGGGGTCAACGAGCAGTACTTC
cdr3_aa: CASSSGQGVNEQYF

d_call: NA
clone_size: NA
j_call: TRBJ1-1
v_call: TRBV6-4
cdr3_nt: TGTGCCAGCAGCCCGACGGGCAGGGGAACTGAAGCTTTCTTT
cdr3_aa: CASSPTGRGTEAFF

d_call: NA
clone_size: NA
j_call: TRBJ2-7
v_call: TRBV19
cdr3_nt: TGTGCCAGTACCCCCAGAGGGGAGGTCTACGAGCAGTACTTC
cdr3_aa: CASTPRGEVYEQYF

d_call: NA
clone_size: many
j_call: TRBJ1-5
v_call: TRBV19
cdr3_nt: TGTGCCAGTAGTATCACCAGAAATCAGCCCCAGCATTTT
cdr3_aa: CASSITRNQPQHF

d_call: NA
clone_size: NA
j_call: TRBJ2-7
v_call: TRBV19
cdr3_nt: TGTGCCAGTAGTATCCACAGGGAAATAGGCGAGCAGTACTTC
cdr3_aa: CASSIHREIGEQYF

d_call: NA
clone_size: NA
j_call: TRBJ2-7
v_call: TRBV28
cdr3_nt: TGTGCCAGCAGTTTTCGTCCCCGGGGCGAGCAGTACTTC
cdr3_aa: CASSFRPRGEQYF

d_call: NA
clone_size: NA
j_call: TRBJ2-5
v_call: TRBV11-1
cdr3_nt: TGTGCCAGCAGCTTAAACTCGGAGACCCAGTACTTC
cdr3_aa: CASSLNSETQYF

d_call: NA
clone_size: NA
j_call: TRBJ1-1
v_call: TRBV15
cdr3_nt: TGTGCCACCAGCCGGTCTAGCACTGAAGCTTTCTTT
cdr3_aa: CATSRSSTEAFF

d_call: TRBD1
clone_size: NA
j_call: TRBJ2-2
v_call: TRBV6-5
cdr3_nt: TGTGCCAGCAAGGAACAGGGGATCCCCGGGGAGCTGTTTTTT
cdr3_aa: CASKEQGIPGELFF

d_call: TRBD2
clone_size: NA
j_call: TRBJ2-7
v_call: TRBV5-1
cdr3_nt: TGCGCCAGCACCGCAGGGACTAGCGGGATCCCCTACGAGCAGTACTTC
cdr3_aa: CASTAGTSGIPYEQYF

d_call: NA
clone_size: NA
j_call: TRBJ2-5
v_call: TRBV18
cdr3_nt: TGTGCCAGCTCACCACCGTGGGCGGAGACCCAGTACTTC
cdr3_aa: CASSPPWAETQYF

d_call: NA
clone_size: NA
j_call: TRBJ1-5
v_call: TRBV10-3
cdr3_nt: TGTGCCGCCTGCCGGGACGGGGGGAATCAGCCCCAGCATTTT
cdr3_aa: CAACRDGGNQPQHF

d_call: NA
clone_size: NA
j_call: TRBJ2-7
v_call: TRBV2
cdr3_nt: TGTGCCAGCAGCGAAGGTACGGACGAGCAGTACTTC
cdr3_aa: CASSEGTDEQYF

d_call: NA
clone_size: NA
j_call: TRBJ1-2
v_call: TRBV19
cdr3_nt: TGTGCCAGTAGTACCTACGTAGTGGACAGAACTAACTATGGCTACACCTTC
cdr3_aa: CASSTYVVDRTNYGYTF

d_call: NA
clone_size: NA
j_call: TRBJ1-1
v_call: TRBV10-3
cdr3_nt: TGTGCCATCACCTCGGGGGGGGGCACTGAAGCTTTCTTT
cdr3_aa: CAITSGGGTEAFF

d_call: TRBD2
clone_size: NA
j_call: TRBJ2-3
v_call: TRBV14
cdr3_nt: TGTGCCAGCAGCCCGAACACCGCTCTAGCGGGATACACAGATACGCAGTATTTT
cdr3_aa: CASSPNTALAGYTDTQYF

d_call: NA
clone_size: few
j_call: TRBJ1-5
v_call: TRBV7-3
cdr3_nt: TGTGCCAGCAGCTTATGGGCGGGTCAGCCCCAGCATTTT
cdr3_aa: CASSLWAGQPQHF

d_call: NA
clone_size: NA
j_call: TRBJ2-3
v_call: TRBV4-1
cdr3_nt: TGCGCCAGCAGCCAAGATATCCTCAGCCAGCGGGATACGCAGTATTTT
cdr3_aa: CASSQDILSQRDTQYF

d_call: NA
clone_size: few
j_call: TRBJ1-1
v_call: TRBV18
cdr3_nt: TGTGCCAGCTCACCCTTCAGAGGGTCAGGCACTGAAGCTTTCTTT
cdr3_aa: CASSPFRGSGTEAFF

d_call: TRBD2
clone_size: NA
j_call: TRBJ2-3
v_call: TRBV7-3
cdr3_nt: TGTGCCAGCAGCTTAGCGGGAGGGTCCATAGATACGCAGTATTTT
cdr3_aa: CASSLAGGSIDTQYF

d_call: TRBD2
clone_size: NA
j_call: TRBJ2-3
v_call: TRBV6-2/TRBV6-3
cdr3_nt: TGTGCCAGCAGTTACTCTAAGACTAGCGGGGGGCGTAGCACAGATACGCAGTATTTT
cdr3_aa: CASSYSKTSGGRSTDTQYF

d_call: TRBD1
clone_size: NA
j_call: TRBJ1-1
v_call: TRBV27
cdr3_nt: TGTGCCAGCAGTTTGAATTCCAGGGGGCAGCATGAAGCTTTCTTT
cdr3_aa: CASSLNSRGQHEAFF

d_call: TRBD1
clone_size: NA
j_call: TRBJ1-1
v_call: TRBV29-1
cdr3_nt: TGCAGCTCCACAGGGGCGGTTGGCACTGAAGCTTTCTTT
cdr3_aa: CSSTGAVGTEAFF

d_call: NA
clone_size: NA
j_call: TRBJ1-2
v_call: TRBV6-5
cdr3_nt: TGTGCCACAACCGGGGGGAGGGTCTATGGCTACACCTTC
cdr3_aa: CATTGGRVYGYTF

d_call: NA
clone_size: NA
j_call: TRBJ1-1
v_call: TRBV24-1
cdr3_nt: TGTGCCACCAGAAGGGGTTGGAACACTGAAGCTTTCTTT
cdr3_aa: CATRRGWNTEAFF

d_call: TRBD2
clone_size: NA
j_call: TRBJ2-1
v_call: TRBV19
cdr3_nt: TGTGCCAGTAGTATCCCCTTGTGGTTTAGCGGGGATACCCGGAGCTCCTACAATGAGCAGTTCTTC
cdr3_aa: CASSIPLWFSGDTRSSYNEQFF

d_call: NA
clone_size: NA
j_call: TRBJ1-6
v_call: TRBV11-2
cdr3_nt: TGTGCCAGCAGCTTCAACAGTAATTCACCCCTCCACTTT
cdr3_aa: CASSFNSNSPLHF

d_call: TRBD2
clone_size: few
j_call: TRBJ2-1
v_call: TRBV6-4
cdr3_nt: TGTGCCAGCAGCGGGGGGGCCTACAATGAGCAGTTCTTC
cdr3_aa: CASSGGAYNEQFF

d_call: NA
clone_size: NA
j_call: TRBJ1-1
v_call: TRBV12-3/TRBV12-4
cdr3_nt: TGTGCCAGCACCAAAAACACTGAAGCTTTCTTT
cdr3_aa: CASTKNTEAFF

d_call: TRBD1
clone_size: NA
j_call: TRBJ1-2
v_call: TRBV9
cdr3_nt: TGTGCCAGCAGCGCCTTTGACAGGGTGGGGAGCTATGGCTACACCTTC
cdr3_aa: CASSAFDRVGSYGYTF

d_call: NA
clone_size: NA
j_call: TRBJ1-2
v_call: TRBV7-3
cdr3_nt: TGTGCCAGCAGCTTAGGGGAGGACTATGGCTACACCTTC
cdr3_aa: CASSLGEDYGYTF

d_call: TRBD1
clone_size: NA
j_call: TRBJ1-2
v_call: TRBV28
cdr3_nt: TGTGCCAGCAGTTTGGACAGGGGGCCAATCTATGGCTACACCTTC
cdr3_aa: CASSLDRGPIYGYTF

d_call: TRBD1
clone_size: NA
j_call: TRBJ2-5
v_call: TRBV5-6
cdr3_nt: TGTGCCAGCAGTTATCCCGGGACAGGGGAGACCCAGTACTTC
cdr3_aa: CASSYPGTGETQYF

d_call: NA
clone_size: NA
j_call: TRBJ2-3
v_call: TRBV24-1
cdr3_nt: TGTGCCACCAGTGATTTCGCAACTCGGGATACGCAGTATTTT
cdr3_aa: CATSDFATRDTQYF

d_call: TRBD1
clone_size: NA
j_call: TRBJ1-1
v_call: TRBV7-9
cdr3_nt: TGTGCCAGCAGCTTGTCACAGGGGATGAACACTGAAGCTTTCTTT
cdr3_aa: CASSLSQGMNTEAFF

d_call: NA
clone_size: NA
j_call: TRBJ1-4
v_call: TRBV28
cdr3_nt: TGTGCCAGCAGTTTAGCGGGGGTGGGGGAAAAACTGTTTTTT
cdr3_aa: CASSLAGVGEKLFF

d_call: NA
clone_size: NA
j_call: TRBJ1-5
v_call: TRBV5-8
cdr3_nt: TGTGCCAGCAGCTACGGACAGATCATCAATCAGCCCCAGCATTTT
cdr3_aa: CASSYGQIINQPQHF

d_call: TRBD2
clone_size: NA
j_call: TRBJ2-1
v_call: TRBV2
cdr3_nt: TGTGCCAGCAGGCCGACTAGCGGGAGGGTTTTTAATGAGCAGTTCTTC
cdr3_aa: CASRPTSGRVFNEQFF

d_call: NA
clone_size: NA
j_call: TRBJ1-2
v_call: TRBV4-1
cdr3_nt: TGCGCCAGCAGCCAAGGACAGACCTATGGCTACACCTTC
cdr3_aa: CASSQGQTYGYTF

d_call: TRBD1
clone_size: NA
j_call: TRBJ2-1
v_call: TRBV7-3
cdr3_nt: TGTGCCAGCAGCCGCATGGGACAGTCTTACAATGAGCAGTTCTTC
cdr3_aa: CASSRMGQSYNEQFF